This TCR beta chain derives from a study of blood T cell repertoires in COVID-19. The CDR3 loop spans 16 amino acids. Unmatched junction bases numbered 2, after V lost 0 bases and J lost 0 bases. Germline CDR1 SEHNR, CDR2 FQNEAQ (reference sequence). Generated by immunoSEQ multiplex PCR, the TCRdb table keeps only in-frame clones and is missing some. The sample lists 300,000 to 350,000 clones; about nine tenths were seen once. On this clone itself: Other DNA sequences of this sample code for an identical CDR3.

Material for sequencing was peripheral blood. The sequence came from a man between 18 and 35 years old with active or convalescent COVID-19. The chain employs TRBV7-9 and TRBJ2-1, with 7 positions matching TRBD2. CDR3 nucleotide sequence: TGTGCCAGCAGCTTAGCCTTAGCGGGCTCCTACAATGAGCAGTTCTTC. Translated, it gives CASSLALAGSYNEQFF.